This T cell receptor (beta chain) was found in a study of OX40 agonist ivuxolimab in advanced cancers. Between the trimmed V and J ends, which lost 7 bases and 5 bases, there was a span of 11 bases. The CDR3 length is 12 residues. The germline V gene encodes CDR1 SEHNR and CDR2 FQNEAQ (reference sequence). Here immunoSEQ multiplex PCR was the method, and the copy in TCRdb shows in-frame clones only, minus some. This table holds roughly 76,000 clones, around nine tenths found once. J is TRBJ1-1 and V is TRBV7-9; possible D gene TRBD1, 5 bases. Sequenced material: CD4+ or CD8+ T cells sorted from blood, taken in a trial of the OX40 agonist ivuxolimab. The origin of this receptor is an adult with an advanced solid tumor such as melanoma, head and neck, liver or kidney cancer. The CDR3 sequence: CASNLGGTEAFF. The CDR3 DNA is TGTGCCAGCAACCTGGGGGGGACTGAAGCTTTCTTT. Drawing the rest from reference TRBV7-9 and TRBJ1-1, the complete variable domain is DTGVSQNPRHKITKRGQNVTFRCDPISEHNRLYWYRQTLGQGPEFLTYFQNEAQLEKSRLLSDRFSAERPKGSFSTLEIQRTEQGDSAMYLCASNLGGTEAFFGQGTRLTVV.